This entry lists 26 T cell receptor beta chains sequenced from one sample in a study of OX40 agonist ivuxolimab in advanced cancers. Profiling relied on immunoSEQ multiplex PCR, and the TCRdb table lists in-frame clones only, not all of them. The data hold some 70,000 clones, with roughly 84% observed a single time. The source was CD4+ or CD8+ T cells sorted from blood, collected in a trial of the OX40 agonist ivuxolimab. These receptors were obtained from an adult with an advanced solid tumor such as melanoma, head and neck, liver or kidney cancer.

The rearrangement joins TRBV7-6 to TRBJ1-1, with D perhaps matching TRBD1 (5 bases). Trimming removed 0 bases at V and 0 bases at J, with 11 bases between. This CDR3 has 16 residues. CDR1 is SGHVS and CDR2 is FNYEAQ in the germline V gene. In DNA form, the CDR3 reads TGTGCCAGCAGCTTAGCGGCAGGGAGGATGAACACTGAAGCTTTCTTT. Translation gives CASSLAAGRMNTEAFF.

This chain's CDR3 is CASSQGTEGNTIYF. Written as DNA, the CDR3 is TGCGCCAGCAGCCAAGGGACAGAGGGAAACACCATATATTTT. This chain uses TRBV4-1 with TRBJ1-3, with a possible D match to TRBD1 (6 bases). Deletions cut 1 base from V and 4 bases from J, with 8 bases between. CDR3 length: 14 residues. CDR1 and CDR2 (germline): MGHRA, YSYEKL.

The chain carries TRBV9 and TRBJ2-3; D is tentatively TRBD1 or TRBD2 (5 bases each). The CDR3 is made up of 17 amino acids. V was trimmed by 4 bases and J by 0 bases, leaving 18 bases between them. Germline CDR1 is SGDLS and CDR2 is YYNGEE. The CDR3 nucleotides read TGTGCCAGCAGCCCGATCGAGGGGCGGTCTAGCACAGATACGCAGTATTTT. Translating gives CASSPIEGRSSTDTQYF.

V gene TRBV12-5 combines with J gene TRBJ2-1; possibly TRBD1 for D (5 bases). CDR3 size: 13 residues. Trimming took off 3 bases at V and 5 bases at J, with 8 bases between the two ends. Germline lookup yields CDR1 LGHNT and CDR2 FRNRAP. CDR3 in DNA: TGTGCTAGTGGTTTAAAGGGGAACAATGAGCAGTTCTTC. Translated: CASGLKGNNEQFF.

This rearrangement joins TRBV7-8 to TRBJ2-1; 8 bases align to TRBD2. Germline V gene sequence: CDR1 SGHVS, CDR2 FQNEAQ. The CDR3 loop spans 12 amino acids. V lost 5 bases, J lost 8 bases, and 2 bases stayed unmatched. CDR3 in amino acids: CASSHGGDEQFF. CDR3 nucleotide sequence: TGTGCCAGCAGCCACGGGGGGGATGAGCAGTTCTTC.

This rearrangement joins TRBV7-8 to TRBJ1-3; D not resolved. Germline V gene sequence: CDR1 SGHVS, CDR2 FQNEAQ. The germline V and J ends were trimmed by 6 bases and 4 bases, with 10 bases remaining between them. This CDR3 comprises 13 residues. Here the CDR3 reads CASRASQGNTIYF. DNA for the CDR3: TGTGCCAGCAGAGCCTCCCAGGGAAACACCATATATTTT.

The chain employs TRBV7-8 and TRBJ2-7, with 12 bases lining up with TRBD1. The CDR3 is made up of 15 amino acids. J lost 6 bases, V lost 2 bases, and 5 bases had no gene match. Looked up from germline, CDR1 is SGHVS and CDR2 is FQNEAQ. The CDR3 region has the DNA TGTGCCAGCAGCTTAACCGGGACAGGGGGCATCGAGCAGTACTTC. Its translation: CASSLTGTGGIEQYF.

The chain combines TRBV6-6 with TRBJ2-3; TRBD2 matches 14 bases. V gave up 6 bases and J gave up 0 bases; unmatched junction bases: 2. Germline-derived CDR1 and CDR2 are MNHNY and SVGAGI (reference sequence). CDR3 length equals 16 residues. CDR3 DNA: TGTGCCAGCAGACGGACTAGCGGGGGGAGCACAGATACGCAGTATTTT. It is translated as CASRRTSGGSTDTQYF.

The chain uses TRBV6-5 and TRBJ1-3; unclear D gene. The CDR3 extends over 15 amino acids. The V end was cut by 5 bases, the J end by 0 bases, with 11 bases between. Per germline, CDR1 MNHEY and CDR2 SVGAGI. CDR3 nucleotides: TGTGCCAGCAGTGGATTAGGGTTCTCTGGAAACACCATATATTTT. Translated: CASSGLGFSGNTIYF.

The chain carries TRBV19 and TRBJ2-3, with D perhaps given as TRBD1 or TRBD2 (5 bases each). The CDR3 extends over 11 amino acids. Deletions cut 6 bases from V and 5 bases from J, with 6 bases between. Germline V gene sequence: CDR1 LNHDA, CDR2 SQIVND (reference sequence). The CDR3 coding sequence is TGTGCCAGTAGGAGGGGAGATACGCAGTATTTT. It is translated as CASRRGDTQYF. The full variable domain, completed using reference TRBV19 and TRBJ2-3, is DGGITQSPKYLFRKEGQNVTLSCEQNLNHDAMYWYRQDPGQGLRLIYYSQIVNDFQKGDIAEGYSVSREKKESFPLTVTSAQKNPTAFYLCASRRGDTQYFGPGTRLTVL.

The V call is TRBV6-1, the J call TRBJ2-7; D unclear. Trimming took 6 bases from V and 7 from J, leaving 10 bases between them. The CDR3 loop spans 11 amino acids. Germline V gives CDR1 MNHNS, CDR2 SASEGT. CDR3 DNA: TGTGCCAGCAGATCGGGCGGTGAGCAGTACTTC. This sequence encodes CASRSGGEQYF.

The V gene is TRBV30, the J gene TRBJ1-2; D is undetermined. CDR1 and CDR2 from the germline V gene are GTSNPN and SVGIG (reference sequence). V lost 0 bases to trimming and J lost 4 bases, with 12 bases between them. The CDR3 covers 14 residues. CDR3 bases: TGTGCCTGGAGTGTACACCGACTGAGCTATGGCTACACCTTC. Its translation: CAWSVHRLSYGYTF.

In nucleotides, the CDR3 is TGTGCCAGCAGCCAAGAGTGGGCGGACGGTGCTAATGAAAAACTGTTTTTT. Translation: CASSQEWADGANEKLFF. The chain joins TRBV4-2 to TRBJ1-4; D is ambiguous. V was trimmed by 0 bases and J by 3 bases, leaving 14 bases between them. Germline V gives CDR1 LGHNA, CDR2 YNFKEQ. CDR3 length: 17 amino acids.

The chain joins TRBV27 to TRBJ1-1; TRBD1 agrees at 11 bases. This CDR3 is built from 16 residues. CDR1 MNHEY and CDR2 SMNVEV come from the germline V gene (reference sequence). The V gene end was trimmed by 4 bases and the J gene end by 4 bases; junction bases not matched to a gene: 8. The CDR3 DNA follows: TGTGCCAGCAGTTCGAACCGGGACAGGGGGGCCACTGAAGCTTTCTTT. Its translation: CASSSNRDRGATEAFF.

The chain carries TRBV6-6 and TRBJ2-7; 10 bases agree with TRBD1. V shed 6 bases and J 2 bases; nucleotides not matched to a gene: 4. The CDR3 loop spans 14 amino acids. CDR1 MNHNY and CDR2 SVGAGI come from the germline V gene (reference sequence). CDR3 DNA sequence: TGTGCCAGCAGACCCGGGACAGGGGCCTACGAGCAGTACTTC. Translating gives CASRPGTGAYEQYF.

The V and J genes are TRBV14 and TRBJ2-7, with D possibly matching TRBD1 (6 bases). V lost 6 bases to trimming and J lost 2 bases, with 11 bases between them. The CDR3 is made up of 13 amino acids. CDR1 and CDR2 from the germline V gene are SGHDN and FVKESK. The CDR3 is CASRGNRAYEQYF. The CDR3 DNA follows: TGTGCCAGCAGAGGCAACAGGGCCTACGAGCAGTACTTC.

The genes are TRBV30 and TRBJ1-2; D uncertain. The CDR3 totals 14 residues. V lost 4 bases to trimming and J lost 8 bases, with 20 bases between them. Germline CDR1 and CDR2: GTSNPN and SVGIG (reference sequence). This CDR3 is CAWTGASVKRGYTF. Written as DNA, the CDR3 is TGTGCCTGGACAGGAGCTTCCGTAAAGAGGGGCTACACCTTC.

The rearrangement links TRBV6-1 to TRBJ1-2, with D maybe TRBD1 (5 bases). Trimming pared 3 bases from V and 0 bases from J, leaving 14 bases between. Germline assignment: CDR1 MNHNS and CDR2 SASEGT. This CDR3 comprises 16 residues. In nucleotides, the CDR3 is TGTGCCAGCAGTGACCCTACAAGGGGAGCTAACTATGGCTACACCTTC. Protein sequence: CASSDPTRGANYGYTF.

J is TRBJ2-6 and V is TRBV27; 8 positions agree with TRBD2. The CDR3 is made up of 18 amino acids. Germline lookup yields CDR1 MNHEY and CDR2 SMNVEV (reference sequence). Trimming at V came to 6 bases and at J to 2 bases, leaving 12 bases not matched to a gene. The CDR3 DNA sequence: TGTGCCAGCAGCCCGGGGCGGGGGGTTGGACCTGGGGCCAACGTCCTGACTTTC. As protein: CASSPGRGVGPGANVLTF.

This chain connects TRBV5-1 to TRBJ1-4, with D perhaps TRBD1 (5 bases). V shed 0 bases and J shed 4 bases, with 13 bases lying between them. Per the germline V gene, CDR1 is SGHRS and CDR2 is YFSETQ. The CDR3 totals 16 residues. The CDR3 bases are TGCGCCAGCAGCTTGGACAGGAGGGTGGATAATGAAAAACTGTTTTTT. It yields the protein CASSLDRRVDNEKLFF.

This chain links TRBV21-1 with TRBJ2-5; the DNA was not compared with TRBD2, the D call given in the table. TRBV21-1 is noted as a pseudogene. The CDR3 contains 21 residues. In nucleotides, the CDR3 is TGTGCCAGCAGCAAAGCCAGTCGTTTACAGAGCTGGGGGGAAGTTGAAGAGACCCAGTACTTC. Its protein product is CASSKASRLQSWGEVEETQYF.

The chain carries TRBV5-1 and TRBJ2-7; D could derive from TRBD1 or TRBD2 (5 bases each). The germline V gene has CDR1 SGHRS and CDR2 YFSETQ. This CDR3 is built from 15 residues. The germline V and J ends were trimmed by 1 base and 4 bases, with 15 bases remaining between them. This chain's CDR3 is CASSLPREPTYEQYF. The CDR3 DNA sequence: TGCGCCAGCAGCTTGCCCAGGGAGCCCACTTACGAGCAGTACTTC.

The V gene is TRBV11-2, the J gene TRBJ1-3; 7 bases match TRBD1. Germline lookup yields CDR1 SGHAT and CDR2 FQNNGV. The CDR3 runs 16 residues. V was pared by 4 bases and J by 0 bases, with 6 bases of the junction left unmatched. CDR3 DNA sequence: TGTGCCAGCAGCTCCTGGACAGGAGCCTCTGGAAACACCATATATTTT. Amino acid sequence: CASSSWTGASGNTIYF.

The sample holds one count of this clone. CDR3 in amino acids: CASSLGGTGELFF. DNA for the CDR3: TGTGCCAGCAGCTTGGGTGGCACCGGGGAGCTGTTTTTT. V gene TRBV5-5 combines with J gene TRBJ2-2, with D unclear. V was trimmed by 0 bases and J by 4 bases, leaving 4 bases between them. CDR1 and CDR2 from the germline V gene are SGHKS and YYEKEE (reference sequence). The CDR3 runs 13 residues.

Note on this clone: Other DNA sequences in this sample translate to the same CDR3. This chain uses TRBV30 with TRBJ2-1, with 8 nucleotides matching TRBD2. The ends lost 0 bases at V and 7 bases at J; junction bases unmatched: 8. This CDR3 is built from 15 residues. The germline CDR1 and CDR2 sequences are GTSNPN and SVGIG (reference sequence). The CDR3 here is CAWSVRGGLGNEQFF. CDR3 DNA sequence: TGTGCCTGGAGTGTACGGGGGGGCCTAGGTAATGAGCAGTTCTTC.

The chain has TRBV19 and TRBJ2-3, with 11 bases fitting TRBD2. V lost 5 bases and J lost 5; bases outside the gene matches: 6. CDR1 LNHDA and CDR2 SQIVND come from the germline V gene (reference sequence). The CDR3 is made up of 15 amino acids. CDR3 sequence reads: CASSALAGGEDTQYF. CDR3 coding DNA: TGTGCCAGTAGTGCGCTAGCGGGGGGTGAAGATACGCAGTATTTT.